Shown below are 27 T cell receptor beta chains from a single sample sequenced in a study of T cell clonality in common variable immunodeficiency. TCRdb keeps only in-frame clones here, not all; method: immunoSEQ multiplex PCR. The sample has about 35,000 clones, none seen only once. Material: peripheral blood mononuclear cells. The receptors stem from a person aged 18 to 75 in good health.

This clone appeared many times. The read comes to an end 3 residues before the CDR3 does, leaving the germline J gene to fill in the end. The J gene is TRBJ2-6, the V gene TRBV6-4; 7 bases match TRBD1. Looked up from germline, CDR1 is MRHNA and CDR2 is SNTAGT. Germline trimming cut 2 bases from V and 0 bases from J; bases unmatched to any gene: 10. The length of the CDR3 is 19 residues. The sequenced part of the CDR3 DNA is TGTGCCAGCAGTGACGTGGGGGACAGAAAGCGCTCTGGGGCCAACGTC. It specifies CASSDVGDRKRSGANV. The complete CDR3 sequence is CASSDVGDRKRSGANVLTF.

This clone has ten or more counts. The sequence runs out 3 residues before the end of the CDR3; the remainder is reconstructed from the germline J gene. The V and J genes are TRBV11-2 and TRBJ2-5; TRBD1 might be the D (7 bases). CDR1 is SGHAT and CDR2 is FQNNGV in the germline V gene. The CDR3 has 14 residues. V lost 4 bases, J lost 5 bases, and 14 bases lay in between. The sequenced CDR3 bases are TGTGCCAGCAGCTCCCGGACAGGAGGGGAGACC. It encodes CASSSRTGGET. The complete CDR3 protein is CASSSRTGGETQYF.

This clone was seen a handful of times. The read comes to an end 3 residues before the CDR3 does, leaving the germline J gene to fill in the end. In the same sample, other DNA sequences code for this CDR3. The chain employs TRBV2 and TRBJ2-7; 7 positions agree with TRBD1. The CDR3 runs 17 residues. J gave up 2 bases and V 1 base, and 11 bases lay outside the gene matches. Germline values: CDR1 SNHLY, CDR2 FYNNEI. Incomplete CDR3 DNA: TGTGCCAGCAGTGAAGGAGGGGGCGGCCTAGTCCCCTACGAG. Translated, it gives CASSEGGGGLVPYE. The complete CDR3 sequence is CASSEGGGGLVPYEQYF.

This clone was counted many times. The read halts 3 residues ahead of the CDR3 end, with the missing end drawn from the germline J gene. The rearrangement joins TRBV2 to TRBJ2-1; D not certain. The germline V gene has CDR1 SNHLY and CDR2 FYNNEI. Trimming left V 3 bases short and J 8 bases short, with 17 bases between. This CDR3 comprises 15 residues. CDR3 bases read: TGTGCCAGCAGTGACCAGGAGTTAGTCCAGGATGAG. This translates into CASSDQELVQDE. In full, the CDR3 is CASSDQELVQDEQFF.

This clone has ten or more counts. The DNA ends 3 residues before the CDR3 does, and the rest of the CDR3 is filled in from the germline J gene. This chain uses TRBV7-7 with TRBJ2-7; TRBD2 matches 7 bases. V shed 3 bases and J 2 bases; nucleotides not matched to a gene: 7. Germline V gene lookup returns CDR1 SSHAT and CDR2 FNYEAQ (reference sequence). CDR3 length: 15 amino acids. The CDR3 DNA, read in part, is TGTGCCAGCAGCTTCCTACTAGCGACCCCCTACGAG. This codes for CASSFLLATPYE. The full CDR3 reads CASSFLLATPYEQYF.

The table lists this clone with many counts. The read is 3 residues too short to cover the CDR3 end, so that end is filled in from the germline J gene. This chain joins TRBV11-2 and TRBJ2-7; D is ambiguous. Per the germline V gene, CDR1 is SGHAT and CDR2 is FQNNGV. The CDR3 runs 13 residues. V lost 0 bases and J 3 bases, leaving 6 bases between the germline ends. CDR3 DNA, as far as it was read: TGTGCCAGCAGCTTAGAGGCGGACTACGAG. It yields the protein CASSLEADYE. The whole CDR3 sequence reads CASSLEADYEQYF.

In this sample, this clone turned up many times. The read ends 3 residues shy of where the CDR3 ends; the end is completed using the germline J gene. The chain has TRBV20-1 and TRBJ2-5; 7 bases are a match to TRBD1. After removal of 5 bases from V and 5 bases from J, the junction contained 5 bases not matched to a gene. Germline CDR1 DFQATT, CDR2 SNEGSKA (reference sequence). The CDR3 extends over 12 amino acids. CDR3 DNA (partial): TGCAGTGCTTACTTGACAGGGGAGACC. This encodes CSAYLTGET. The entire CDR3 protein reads CSAYLTGETQYF.

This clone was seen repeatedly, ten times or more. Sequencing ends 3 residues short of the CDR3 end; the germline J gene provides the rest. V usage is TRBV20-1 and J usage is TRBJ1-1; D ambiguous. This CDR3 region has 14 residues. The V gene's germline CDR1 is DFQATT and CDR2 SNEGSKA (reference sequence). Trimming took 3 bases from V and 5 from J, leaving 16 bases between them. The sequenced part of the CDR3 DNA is TGCAGTGCTAGCCCGCGACACGGCTTGACTGAA. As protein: CSASPRHGLTE. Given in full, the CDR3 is CSASPRHGLTEAFF.

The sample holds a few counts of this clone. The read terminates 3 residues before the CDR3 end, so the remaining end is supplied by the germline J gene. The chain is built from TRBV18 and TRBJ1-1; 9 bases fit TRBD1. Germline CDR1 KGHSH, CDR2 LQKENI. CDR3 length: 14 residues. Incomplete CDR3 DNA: TGTGCCAGCTCACCCGGGACAGGGTATGCAAAA. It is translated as CASSPGTGYAK. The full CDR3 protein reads CASSPGTGYAKAFF.

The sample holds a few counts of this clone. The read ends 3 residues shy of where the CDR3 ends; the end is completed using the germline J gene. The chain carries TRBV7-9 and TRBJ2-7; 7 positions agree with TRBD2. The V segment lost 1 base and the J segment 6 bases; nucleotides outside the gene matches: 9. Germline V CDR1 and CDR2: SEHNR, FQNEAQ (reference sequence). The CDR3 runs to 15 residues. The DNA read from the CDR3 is TGTGCCAGCAGCTTAGTGGTAGCGGGCAATGGCGAG. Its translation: CASSLVVAGNGE. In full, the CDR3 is CASSLVVAGNGEQYF.

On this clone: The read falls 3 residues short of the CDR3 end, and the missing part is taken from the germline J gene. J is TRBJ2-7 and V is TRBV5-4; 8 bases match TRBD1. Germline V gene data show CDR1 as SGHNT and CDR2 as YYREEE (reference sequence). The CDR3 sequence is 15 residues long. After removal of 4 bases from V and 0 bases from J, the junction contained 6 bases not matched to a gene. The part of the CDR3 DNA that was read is TGTGCCAGCAGCACCCGGACAGGGAGCTCCTACGAG. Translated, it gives CASSTRTGSSYE. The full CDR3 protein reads CASSTRTGSSYEQYF.

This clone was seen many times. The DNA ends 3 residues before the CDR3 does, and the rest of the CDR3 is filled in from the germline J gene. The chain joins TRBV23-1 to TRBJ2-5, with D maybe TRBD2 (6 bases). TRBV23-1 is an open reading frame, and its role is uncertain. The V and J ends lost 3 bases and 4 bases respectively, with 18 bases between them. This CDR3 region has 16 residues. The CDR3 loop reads CASSQGGSHKGETQYF. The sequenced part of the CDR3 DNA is TGCGCCAGCAGTCAGGGGGGAAGTCATAAAGGAGAGACC.

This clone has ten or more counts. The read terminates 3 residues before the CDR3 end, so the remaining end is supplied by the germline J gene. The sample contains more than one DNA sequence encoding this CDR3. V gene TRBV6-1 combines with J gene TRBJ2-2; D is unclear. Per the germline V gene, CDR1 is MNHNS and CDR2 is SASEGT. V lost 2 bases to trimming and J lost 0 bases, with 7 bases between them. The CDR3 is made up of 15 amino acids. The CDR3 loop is CASSEWAANTGELFF. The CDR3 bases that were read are TGTGCCAGCAGTGAATGGGCAGCGAACACCGGGGAG.

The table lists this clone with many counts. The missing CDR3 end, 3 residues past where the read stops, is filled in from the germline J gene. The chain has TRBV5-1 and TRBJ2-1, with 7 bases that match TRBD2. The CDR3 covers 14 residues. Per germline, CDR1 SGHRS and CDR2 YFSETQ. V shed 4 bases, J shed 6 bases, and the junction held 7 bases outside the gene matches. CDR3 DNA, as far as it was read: TGCGCCAGCAGCCTCGCCAGCGGGGTCAATGAG. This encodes CASSLASGVNE. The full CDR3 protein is CASSLASGVNEQFF.

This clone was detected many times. The CDR3 sequence is CASSLARTVSGYEQYF. The covered CDR3 bases are TGTGCCAGCAGCTTGGCGCGGACAGTATCAGGCTACGAG. The rearrangement joins TRBV5-4 to TRBJ2-7; tentatively, D is TRBD1 (6 bases). Read coverage stops 3 residues before the CDR3 terminus; the germline J gene supplies the remainder. Germline V gene lookup returns CDR1 SGHNT and CDR2 YYREEE (reference sequence). Between the trimmed V and J ends, which lost 0 bases and 3 bases, there was a span of 16 bases. This CDR3 has 16 amino acids.

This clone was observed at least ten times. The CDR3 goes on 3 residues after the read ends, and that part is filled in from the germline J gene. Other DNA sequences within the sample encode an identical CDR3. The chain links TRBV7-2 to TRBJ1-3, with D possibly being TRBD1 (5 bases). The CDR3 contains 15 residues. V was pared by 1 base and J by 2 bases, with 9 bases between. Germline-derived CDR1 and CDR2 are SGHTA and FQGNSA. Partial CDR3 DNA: TGTGCCAGCAGCTTAGTGGGGGGAGCTGGAAACACC. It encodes CASSLVGGAGNT. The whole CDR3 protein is CASSLVGGAGNTIYF.

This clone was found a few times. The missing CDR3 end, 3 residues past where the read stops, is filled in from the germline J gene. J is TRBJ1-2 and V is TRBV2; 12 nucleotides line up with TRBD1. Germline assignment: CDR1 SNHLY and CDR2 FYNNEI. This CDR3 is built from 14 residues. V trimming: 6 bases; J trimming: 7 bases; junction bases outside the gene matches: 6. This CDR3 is CASRGQGAAFGYTF. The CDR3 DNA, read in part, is TGTGCCAGCAGGGGACAGGGGGCTGCCTTTGGC.

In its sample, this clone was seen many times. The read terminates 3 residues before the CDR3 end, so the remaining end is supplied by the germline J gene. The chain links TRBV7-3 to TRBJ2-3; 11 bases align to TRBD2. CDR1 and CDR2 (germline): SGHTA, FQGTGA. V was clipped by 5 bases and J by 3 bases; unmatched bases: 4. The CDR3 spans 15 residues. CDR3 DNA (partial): TGTGCCAGCAGCCCGGGACTAGCGGAGACAGATACG. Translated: CASSPGLAETDT. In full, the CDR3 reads CASSPGLAETDTQYF.

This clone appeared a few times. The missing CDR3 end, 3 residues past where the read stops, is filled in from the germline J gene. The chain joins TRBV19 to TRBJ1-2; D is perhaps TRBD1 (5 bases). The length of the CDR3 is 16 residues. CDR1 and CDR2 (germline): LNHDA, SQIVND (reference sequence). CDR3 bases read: TGTGCCAGTAGCCCCGTGGGGCAATACCCCGTCCACGAC. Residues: CASSPVGQYPVHD. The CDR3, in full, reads CASSPVGQYPVHDYTF.

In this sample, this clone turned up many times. The CDR3 bases that were read are TGTGCCAGCAGCCAATTAAGGACTAGCGGGTCCTACAATGAG. This sequence encodes CASSQLRTSGSYNE. The entire CDR3 is CASSQLRTSGSYNEQFF. This rearrangement joins TRBV14 to TRBJ2-1; 11 bases line up with TRBD2. The read terminates 3 residues before the CDR3 end, so the remaining end is supplied by the germline J gene. J gave up 1 base and V 2 bases, and 4 bases lay outside the gene matches. The CDR3 is 17 residues long. Germline V lookup: CDR1 SGHDN, CDR2 FVKESK.

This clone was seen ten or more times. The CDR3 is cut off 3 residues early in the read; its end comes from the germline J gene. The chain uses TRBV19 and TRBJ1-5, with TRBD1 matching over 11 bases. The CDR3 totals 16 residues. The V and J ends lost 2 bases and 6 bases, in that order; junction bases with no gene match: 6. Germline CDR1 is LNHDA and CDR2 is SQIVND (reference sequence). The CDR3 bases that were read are TGTGCCAGTAGTATATTAGGACAGGGGGCTCGTCAGCCC. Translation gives CASSILGQGARQP. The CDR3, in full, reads CASSILGQGARQPQHF.

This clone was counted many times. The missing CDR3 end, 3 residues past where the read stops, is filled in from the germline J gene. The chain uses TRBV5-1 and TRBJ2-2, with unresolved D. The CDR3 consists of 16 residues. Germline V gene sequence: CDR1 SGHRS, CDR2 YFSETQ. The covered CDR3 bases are TGCGCCAGCAGCCCTACCACACCAGCAACTAATGAAAAG. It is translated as CASSPTTPATNEK. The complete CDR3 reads CASSPTTPATNEKLFF.

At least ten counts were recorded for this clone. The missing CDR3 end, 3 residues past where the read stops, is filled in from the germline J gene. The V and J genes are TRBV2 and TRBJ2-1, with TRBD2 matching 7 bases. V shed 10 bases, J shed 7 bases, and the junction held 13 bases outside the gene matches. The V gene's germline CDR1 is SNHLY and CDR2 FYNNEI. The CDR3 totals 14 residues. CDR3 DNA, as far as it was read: TGTGCCACTCTCCGGGAGGCGGGTGGGAATGAG. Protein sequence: CATLREAGGNE. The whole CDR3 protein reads CATLREAGGNEQFF.

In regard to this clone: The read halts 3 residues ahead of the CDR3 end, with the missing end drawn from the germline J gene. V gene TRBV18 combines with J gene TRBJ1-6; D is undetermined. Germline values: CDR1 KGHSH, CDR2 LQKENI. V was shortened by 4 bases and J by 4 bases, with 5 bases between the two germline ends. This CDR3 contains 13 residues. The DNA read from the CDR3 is TGTGCCAGCTCACACAAGTATAATTCACCC. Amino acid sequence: CASSHKYNSP. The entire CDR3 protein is CASSHKYNSPLHF.

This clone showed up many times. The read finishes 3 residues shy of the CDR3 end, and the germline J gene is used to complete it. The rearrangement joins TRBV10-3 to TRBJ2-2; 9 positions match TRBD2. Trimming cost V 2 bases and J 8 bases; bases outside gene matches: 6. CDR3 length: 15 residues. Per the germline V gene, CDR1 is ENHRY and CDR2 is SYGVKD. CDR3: CAISEASGAVGELFF. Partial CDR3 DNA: TGTGCCATCAGTGAGGCTAGCGGGGCTGTAGGGGAG.

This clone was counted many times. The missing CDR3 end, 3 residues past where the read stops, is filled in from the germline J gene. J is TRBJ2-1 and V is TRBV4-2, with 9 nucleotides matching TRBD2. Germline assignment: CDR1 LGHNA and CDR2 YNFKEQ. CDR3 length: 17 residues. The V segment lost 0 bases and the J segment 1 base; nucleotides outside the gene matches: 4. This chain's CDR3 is CASSQDHLAGSYNEQFF. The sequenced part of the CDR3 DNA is TGTGCCAGCAGCCAAGATCACCTAGCGGGATCCTACAATGAG.

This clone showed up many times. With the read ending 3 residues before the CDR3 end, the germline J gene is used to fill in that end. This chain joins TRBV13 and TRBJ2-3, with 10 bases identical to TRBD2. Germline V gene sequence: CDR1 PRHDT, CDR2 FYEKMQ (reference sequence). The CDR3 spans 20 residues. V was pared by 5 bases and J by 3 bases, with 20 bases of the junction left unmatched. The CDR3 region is CASSRHRTPGTSVRTDTQYF. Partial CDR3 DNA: TGTGCCAGCAGCCGCCACCGGACGCCCGGGACTAGCGTTCGGACAGATACG.